These 12 T cell receptor beta chains originate from one sample sequenced in a study of beta chain features in type 1 diabetes. Sequenced material consisted of expressed TCRB transcripts (all of the isolated RNA was reverse transcribed). Some clones are missing from TCRdb's copy, which holds only in-frame ones; the method was immunoSEQ multiplex PCR. The sample consists of roughly 230,000 clones, 9% to 10% of them appearing once. Sequenced material: naive CD4+ T cells from blood. The receptors stem from a woman younger than 30 in good health.

The chain has TRBV18 and TRBJ1-1, with D unresolved. CDR3 length equals 14 residues. In germline, CDR1 is KGHSH, CDR2 LQKENI. V lost 3 bases and J lost 4, with 12 bases in between. Written as DNA, the CDR3 is TGTGCCAGCTCACCGGAATGGGAGGGCACTGAAGCTTTCTTT. This gives the protein CASSPEWEGTEAFF.

This clone was found a few times. The chain combines TRBV30 with TRBJ2-7; TRBD1 aligns across 7 bases. The germline gives CDR1 GTSNPN, CDR2 SVGIG (reference sequence). The CDR3 is 16 residues long. Germline trimming cut 1 base from V and 0 bases from J; bases unmatched to any gene: 9. The CDR3 protein is CAWSDPDRMYSYEQYF. In nucleotides, the CDR3 is TGTGCCTGGAGTGATCCGGACAGGATGTACTCCTACGAGCAGTACTTC.

The chain joins TRBV5-1 to TRBJ2-5; D unresolved. The CDR3 is 13 amino acids. The germline V and J ends were trimmed by 0 bases and 4 bases, with 7 bases remaining between them. Germline loops: CDR1 SGHRS, CDR2 YFSETQ. This CDR3 is CASSLEAVETQYF. The CDR3 DNA reads TGCGCCAGCAGCTTGGAGGCGGTAGAGACCCAGTACTTC.

This chain links TRBV15 with TRBJ1-2; perhaps TRBD1 as D (5 bases). The CDR3 extends over 15 amino acids. Trimming shortened V by 1 base and J by 2 bases, and 11 bases separated the two germline ends. CDR1 is LNHNV and CDR2 is YYDKDF in the germline V gene (reference sequence). CDR3 protein: CATSRGAGLNYGYTF. CDR3 coding DNA: TGTGCCACCAGCAGAGGAGCAGGGTTAAACTATGGCTACACCTTC. Variable domain in full (rest from reference TRBV15 and TRBJ1-2): DAMVIQNPRYQVTQFGKPVTLSCSQTLNHNVMYWYQQKSSQAPKLLFHYYDKDFNNEADTPDNFQSRRPNTSFCFLDIRSPGLGDTAMYLCATSRGAGLNYGYTFGSGTRLTVV.

This clone appeared a few times. The chain links TRBV6-4 to TRBJ1-3; tentatively, D is TRBD1 (6 bases). This CDR3 comprises 15 residues. Germline loops: CDR1 MRHNA, CDR2 SNTAGT. Deletions cut 4 bases from V and 2 bases from J, with 12 bases between. As DNA, the CDR3 is TGTGCCAGCAGTGGTACAGGGTCTCCTGGAAACACCATATATTTT. It codes for CASSGTGSPGNTIYF.

In this sample, this clone turned up a few times. The chain recombines TRBV5-1 with TRBJ2-7, with D perhaps TRBD2 (5 bases). Germline loops: CDR1 SGHRS, CDR2 YFSETQ. This CDR3 is built from 14 residues. Trimming shortened V by 4 bases and J by 0 bases, and 11 bases separated the two germline ends. The CDR3 reads CASSLPGSSYEQYF. The CDR3 DNA reads TGCGCCAGCAGCCTCCCGGGGAGCTCCTACGAGCAGTACTTC.

This clone has just a few counts. The chain recombines TRBV18 with TRBJ2-5, with TRBD1 matching over 7 bases. J gave up 1 base and V 3 bases, and 14 bases lay outside the gene matches. CDR3 length: 18 amino acids. The germline V gene has CDR1 KGHSH and CDR2 LQKENI. The CDR3 spells CASSPILARQGPQETQYF. The CDR3 DNA reads as TGTGCCAGCTCACCTATCCTAGCCCGACAGGGCCCCCAAGAGACCCAGTACTTC.

The chain joins TRBV15 to TRBJ1-2, with a tentative D call TRBD1 (5 bases). Germline-derived CDR1 and CDR2 are LNHNV and YYDKDF (reference sequence). The CDR3 is 15 residues long. The V gene lost 5 bases and the J gene lost 0 bases, with 13 bases spanning the gap. Here the CDR3 reads CATSPRQGPNYGYTF. DNA of the CDR3: TGTGCCACCAGCCCACGGCAGGGCCCTAACTATGGCTACACCTTC.

This clone has more than one count but fewer than ten. The chain is built from TRBV5-1 and TRBJ2-5, with a possible D match to TRBD1 (6 bases). V dropped 0 bases and J dropped 5 bases, with 14 bases sitting between them. The CDR3 is made up of 15 amino acids. From germline, CDR1 is SGHRS and CDR2 YFSETQ. The CDR3 nucleotides are TGCGCCAGCAGCTTGGCCGCGAGGCAGGGGGAGACCCAGTACTTC. Residues: CASSLAARQGETQYF.

J is TRBJ1-6 and V is TRBV4-2; TRBD1 is a possible D gene (6 bases). V was trimmed by 0 bases and J by 17 bases, leaving 20 bases between them. The CDR3 runs 15 residues. CDR1 is LGHNA and CDR2 is YNFKEQ in the germline V gene. CDR3 amino acids: CASSQEGRGPKSIHF. CDR3 nucleotides: TGTGCCAGCAGCCAAGAAGGCAGGGGCCCCAAGTCTATCCACTTT.

J is TRBJ1-1 and V is TRBV2; D is unclear. The germline V gene encodes CDR1 SNHLY and CDR2 FYNNEI. The CDR3 spans 13 residues. Trimming took off 6 bases at V and 0 bases at J, with 8 bases between the two ends. The CDR3 sequence is CASRAFLNTEAFF. The DNA of the CDR3 is TGTGCCAGCAGAGCCTTCTTGAACACTGAAGCTTTCTTT.

The chain is built from TRBV6-1 and TRBJ2-1; TRBD2 might be the D (6 bases). CDR3 size: 11 residues. CDR1 and CDR2 from the germline V gene are MNHNS and SASEGT. The germline V and J ends were trimmed by 3 bases and 9 bases, with 6 bases remaining between them. The CDR3 sequence: CASSDGGEQFF. DNA of the CDR3: TGTGCCAGCAGTGACGGGGGTGAGCAGTTCTTC.